The 26 T cell receptor beta chains below come from one sample, sequenced in a study of radiotherapy plus CTLA-4 blockade in lung cancer. Sequenced by immunoSEQ multiplex PCR; TCRdb stores in-frame clones only, minus some. The profile shows roughly 110,000 clones, under 90% of them singletons. The sequences come from peripheral blood, collected from a patient treated with radiotherapy plus ipilimumab. These receptors were collected from a human donor with non-small cell lung cancer that progressed on radiotherapy plus ipilimumab. Some clones in this sample may be carry-over from other donors' samples.

J is TRBJ1-4 and V is TRBV2, with 7 positions matching TRBD1. V trimming: 3 bases; J trimming: 2 bases; junction bases outside the gene matches: 12. The CDR3 totals 18 residues. Germline CDR1 and CDR2: SNHLY and FYNNEI. CDR3 bases: TGTGCCAGCAGTGACCAAAACAGGGGATTGAGTACTAATGAAAAACTGTTTTTT. This gives the protein CASSDQNRGLSTNEKLFF.

The V gene is TRBV15, the J gene TRBJ1-5, with D hard to call. V dropped 5 bases and J dropped 0 bases, with 17 bases sitting between them. Per germline, CDR1 LNHNV and CDR2 YYDKDF (reference sequence). The CDR3 is 17 residues long. CDR3 nucleotides: TGTGCCACCAGCCCTTCGTTGGCCGTCTATAGCAATCAGCCCCAGCATTTT. Its translation: CATSPSLAVYSNQPQHF.

This sequence joins TRBV2 and TRBJ1-2; a possible D gene is TRBD1 (6 bases). V lost 1 base and J 4 bases, leaving 16 bases between the germline ends. The CDR3 has 16 residues. Germline CDR1 SNHLY, CDR2 FYNNEI. Written as DNA, the CDR3 is TGTGCCAGCAGTGAAGGGTCAGGGGCCATATTCTATGGCTACACCTTC. It yields the protein CASSEGSGAIFYGYTF. The whole variable domain, remainder taken from reference TRBV2 and TRBJ1-2, is EPEVTQTPSHQVTQMGQEVILRCVPISNHLYFYWYRQILGQKVEFLVSFYNNEISEKSEIFDDQFSVERPDGSNFTLKIRSTKLEDSAMYFCASSEGSGAIFYGYTFGSGTRLTVV.

V usage is TRBV7-2 and J usage is TRBJ1-5; tentatively, D is TRBD1 (6 bases). This CDR3 region has 13 residues. Trimming left V 5 bases short and J 7 bases short, with 12 bases between. Germline V gene sequence: CDR1 SGHTA, CDR2 FQGNSA. The CDR3 sequence is CASSANRVQPQHF. DNA of the CDR3: TGTGCCAGCAGCGCCAACAGGGTCCAGCCCCAGCATTTT.

The CDR3 sequence is CASRRTTHFDEQYF. The CDR3 DNA reads TGTGCCAGCAGAAGGACAACCCATTTTGACGAGCAGTACTTC. The chain couples TRBV5-8 to TRBJ2-7; D is perhaps TRBD1 (5 bases). V was pared by 5 bases and J by 5 bases, with 17 bases between. The germline CDR1 and CDR2 sequences are SGHTS and YDEGEE. The CDR3 sequence is 14 residues long.

V gene TRBV14 combines with J gene TRBJ1-1; the D is unclear. V was cut by 3 bases and J by 5 bases, with 16 bases left in between. Germline V gene data show CDR1 as SGHDN and CDR2 as FVKESK. This CDR3 has 15 amino acids. The CDR3 coding sequence is TGTGCCAGCAGCCAGGCGGGCCGCGCGGAAACTGAAGCTTTCTTT. Translating it yields CASSQAGRAETEAFF.

This chain connects TRBV21-1 to TRBJ2-7; no check of the table's D call, TRBD2, against the DNA was made. TRBV21-1 is a recognized pseudogene. The CDR3 loop spans 14 amino acids. The CDR3 DNA sequence: TGTGCCAGCAGAGGGCGGGGGTCTCCCTACGAGCAGTACTTC. This gives the protein CASRGRGSPYEQYF.

CDR3: CASSPQGWRDTIYF. CDR3 sequence (DNA): TGTGCCAGCAGCCCTCAGGGTTGGAGGGACACCATATATTTT. The rearrangement uses TRBV7-9 and TRBJ1-3; TRBD1 is a possible D gene (5 bases). CDR3 length equals 14 residues. The germline V gene encodes CDR1 SEHNR and CDR2 FQNEAQ (reference sequence). Trimming left V 5 bases short and J 8 bases short, with 16 bases between.

The chain couples TRBV4-3 to TRBJ2-7, with unresolved D. This CDR3 region has 14 residues. Trimming removed 0 bases from V and 2 bases from J, with 8 bases in between. Germline CDR1 and CDR2: LGHNA and YSLEER. The CDR3 coding sequence is TGCGCCAGCAGCCAAGATAACGGAGCCTACGAGCAGTACTTC. It codes for CASSQDNGAYEQYF.

V and J are TRBV7-2 and TRBJ1-1, with D uncertain. The V end was cut by 0 bases, the J end by 7 bases, with 6 bases between. Germline V gene data show CDR1 as SGHTA and CDR2 as FQGNSA. The CDR3 has 12 amino acids. In DNA, the CDR3 is TGTGCCAGCAGCTTAGCCCATCGTGAAGCTTTCTTT. Its protein is CASSLAHREAFF.

The V call is TRBV7-2, the J call TRBJ1-2, with 7 nucleotides matching TRBD1. J was trimmed by 7 bases and V by 0 bases; bases with no gene match: 2. This CDR3 is 13 amino acids long. Germline V gives CDR1 SGHTA, CDR2 FQGNSA. CDR3 region: CASSLATGFGYTF. DNA of the CDR3: TGTGCCAGCAGCTTAGCGACAGGGTTTGGCTACACCTTC.

A single count supports this clone. V usage is TRBV4-2 and J usage is TRBJ1-1, with 9 bases aligning to TRBD1. Germline V gene lookup returns CDR1 LGHNA and CDR2 YNFKEQ. The CDR3 runs to 15 residues. J was trimmed by 0 bases and V by 3 bases; bases with no gene match: 2. For the CDR3, the DNA is TGTGCCAGCAGCCAGGGACAGGGACTGAACACTGAAGCTTTCTTT. Translating gives CASSQGQGLNTEAFF.

The chain is built from TRBV7-2 and TRBJ2-2; TRBD2 might be the D (6 bases). V lost 2 bases and J 1 base, leaving 14 bases between the germline ends. Per germline, CDR1 SGHTA and CDR2 FQGNSA. CDR3 length equals 17 residues. The chain's CDR3 is CASSLKLGGKNTGELFF. The CDR3 DNA sequence: TGTGCCAGCAGCTTAAAGTTGGGGGGAAAGAACACCGGGGAGCTGTTTTTT.

This clone was found a few times. This chain links TRBV9 with TRBJ2-3; D not resolved. Between the trimmed V and J ends, which lost 0 bases and 6 bases, there was a span of 11 bases. The CDR3 spans 14 residues. Per germline, CDR1 SGDLS and CDR2 YYNGEE. The CDR3: CASSVVHTGDTQYF. Here the CDR3 DNA reads TGTGCCAGCAGCGTAGTTCATACCGGCGATACGCAGTATTTT.

This clone was counted once. V is TRBV6-5 and J is TRBJ1-4, with 8 bases that match TRBD1. The CDR3 covers 16 residues. V was clipped by 4 bases and J by 6 bases; unmatched bases: 10. The germline V gene has CDR1 MNHEY and CDR2 SVGAGI. CDR3 sequence reads: CASSSANTGGHEKLFF. DNA of the CDR3: TGTGCCAGCAGTTCCGCAAATACAGGGGGGCATGAAAAACTGTTTTTT.

The chain combines TRBV5-4 with TRBJ1-3; no definite D call. Germline V lookup: CDR1 SGHNT, CDR2 YYREEE (reference sequence). This CDR3 comprises 14 residues. Deletions cut 0 bases from V and 7 bases from J, with 11 bases between. CDR3 region: CASSLGQLWNTIYF. The CDR3 bases are TGTGCCAGCAGCTTGGGACAACTCTGGAACACCATATATTTT.

A single count supports this clone. The chain is built from TRBV6-4 and TRBJ2-1, with 13 positions matching TRBD2. CDR1 and CDR2 (germline): MRHNA, SNTAGT. The CDR3 runs 15 residues. V was pared by 5 bases and J by 6 bases, with 4 bases of the junction left unmatched. The CDR3 sequence is CASSQTSGGANEQFF. The CDR3 coding sequence is TGTGCCAGCAGTCAAACTAGCGGGGGGGCCAATGAGCAGTTCTTC.

The genes are TRBV25-1 and TRBJ2-3; D is possibly TRBD1 or TRBD2 (5 bases each). Germline CDR1 MGHDK, CDR2 SYGVNS. The CDR3 runs to 13 residues. The germline V and J ends were trimmed by 1 base and 4 bases, with 6 bases remaining between them. In DNA, the CDR3 is TGTGCCAGCAGTGAATGGGACCCAGATACGCAGTATTTT. Amino acid sequence: CASSEWDPDTQYF.

This clone was seen just once. The chain uses TRBV4-1 and TRBJ1-5; TRBD1 aligns across 8 bases. With V trimmed by 4 bases and J by 3 bases, 14 bases remained unmatched. CDR1 MGHRA and CDR2 YSYEKL come from the germline V gene. The CDR3 sequence is 18 residues long. The CDR3 here is CASSPTSVRTGNNQPQHF. CDR3 sequence (DNA): TGCGCCAGCAGCCCCACCTCGGTGCGGACAGGGAACAATCAGCCCCAGCATTTT.

In its sample, this clone was seen once. The CDR3 protein is CASSLAQGVYEQYF. Here the CDR3 DNA reads TGCGCCAGCAGCTTGGCCCAAGGGGTCTACGAGCAGTACTTC. The chain couples TRBV5-1 to TRBJ2-7; tentative D call: TRBD1 (5 bases). The germline V and J ends were trimmed by 0 bases and 3 bases, with 10 bases remaining between them. The CDR3 runs to 14 residues. Germline lookup yields CDR1 SGHRS and CDR2 YFSETQ.

This chain joins TRBV15 and TRBJ2-1; D unclear. The CDR3 sequence is 17 residues long. Germline lookup yields CDR1 LNHNV and CDR2 YYDKDF (reference sequence). The germline V and J ends were trimmed by 2 bases and 1 base, with 15 bases remaining between them. The CDR3 protein is CATSRIGVGVSYNEQFF. Here the CDR3 DNA reads TGTGCCACCAGCAGAATTGGAGTGGGCGTTTCCTACAATGAGCAGTTCTTC.

The V call is TRBV29-1, the J call TRBJ2-1, with D possibly matching TRBD2 (6 bases). CDR1 SQVTM and CDR2 ANQGSEA come from the germline V gene. CDR3 length: 15 amino acids. V dropped 6 bases and J dropped 0 bases, with 15 bases sitting between them. The CDR3 sequence: CSVPGGLSSYNEQFF. The CDR3 DNA follows: TGCAGCGTCCCCGGGGGACTCAGCTCCTACAATGAGCAGTTCTTC.

About this clone: One end of the junction varies from germline; a read error may be responsible. J is TRBJ2-7 and V is TRBV5-4; 7 bases map to TRBD1. The CDR3 is 12 residues long. Germline V lookup: CDR1 SGHNT, CDR2 YYREEE (reference sequence). CDR3 sequence: CASSLRGQAENF. CDR3 DNA: TGTGCCAGCAGCCTGAGGGGGCAGGCGGAGAACTTC.

The chain links TRBV11-3 to TRBJ1-2, with TRBD1 matching over 9 bases. The CDR3 consists of 13 residues. Unmatched junction bases numbered 4, after V lost 5 bases and J lost 6 bases. Germline V gives CDR1 SGHNT, CDR2 YENEEA. Written as DNA, the CDR3 is TGTGCCAGCAGCCTGGACAGGGGAAATGGCTACACCTTC. As protein: CASSLDRGNGYTF.

This clone was observed a handful of times. The chain uses TRBV7-2 and TRBJ2-4; D is perhaps TRBD1 (7 bases). With 5 bases removed from V and 6 bases from J, the gap between germline ends came to 11 bases. The V gene's germline CDR1 is SGHTA and CDR2 FQGNSA. The CDR3 loop spans 13 amino acids. The CDR3 sequence is CASSAGQLNIQYF. DNA for the CDR3: TGTGCCAGCAGCGCGGGACAGTTAAACATTCAGTACTTC. Full variable domain (missing parts from reference TRBV7-2 and TRBJ2-4): GAGVSQSPSNKVTEKGKDVELRCDPISGHTALYWYRQSLGQGLEFLIYFQGNSAPDKSGLPSDRFSAERTGGSVSTLTIQRTQQEDSAVYLCASSAGQLNIQYFGAGTRLSVL.

The V and J genes are TRBV7-2 and TRBJ2-3; D is unresolved. The CDR3 contains 14 residues. The germline V gene encodes CDR1 SGHTA and CDR2 FQGNSA. V was shortened by 5 bases and J by 8 bases, with 17 bases between the two germline ends. The CDR3 region is CASSPRGTMATQYF. CDR3 DNA: TGTGCCAGCAGCCCGAGAGGCACTATGGCTACGCAGTATTTT. Supplemented by reference TRBV7-2 and TRBJ2-3, the full variable domain reads GAGVSQSPSNKVTEKGKDVELRCDPISGHTALYWYRQSLGQGLEFLIYFQGNSAPDKSGLPSDRFSAERTGGSVSTLTIQRTQQEDSAVYLCASSPRGTMATQYFGPGTRLTVL.